One and the same sample provided the 23 T cell receptor beta chains below, sequenced in a study of blood T cell repertoires in COVID-19. The repertoire was sequenced with immunoSEQ multiplex PCR; TCRdb's copy has only in-frame clones and lacks some. The sample includes about 58,000 clones, more than 80% of them seen just once. Sequencing was carried out using peripheral blood. The receptors shown here come from a man in his fifties or sixties with COVID-19, enrolled during active disease.

The chain recombines TRBV2 with TRBJ2-1; D might be TRBD2 (5 bases). CDR1 and CDR2 from the germline V gene are SNHLY and FYNNEI. The CDR3 runs to 13 residues. The germline V and J ends were trimmed by 3 bases and 6 bases, with 9 bases remaining between them. Here the CDR3 reads CASSDRLSNEQFF. The CDR3 bases are TGTGCCAGCAGTGATCGACTAAGCAATGAGCAGTTCTTC.

The chain recombines TRBV7-9 with TRBJ2-7; 13 bases line up with TRBD2. Trimming cost V 10 bases and J 7 bases; bases outside gene matches: 10. Per germline, CDR1 SEHNR and CDR2 FQNEAQ (reference sequence). The CDR3 totals 14 residues. CDR3: CATDPGLAGDEQYF. The DNA for the CDR3 is TGTGCCACCGACCCAGGACTAGCGGGAGATGAGCAGTACTTC. The full variable domain, with the rest looked up from reference TRBV7-9 and TRBJ2-7, is DTGVSQNPRHKITKRGQNVTFRCDPISEHNRLYWYRQTLGQGPEFLTYFQNEAQLEKSRLLSDRFSAERPKGSFSTLEIQRTEQGDSAMYLCATDPGLAGDEQYFGPGTRLTVT.

The chain recombines TRBV24-1 with TRBJ2-2; no definite D call. Per the germline V gene, CDR1 is KGHDR and CDR2 is SFDVKD. The CDR3 runs 14 residues. The V gene lost 5 bases and the J gene lost 6 bases, with 12 bases spanning the gap. CDR3 amino acids: CATSASRDAGELFF. CDR3 nucleotide sequence: TGTGCCACCAGTGCCTCACGAGATGCCGGGGAGCTGTTTTTT.

The genes are TRBV5-4 and TRBJ1-4; 7 bases line up with TRBD1. V shed 5 bases and J 5 bases; nucleotides not matched to a gene: 6. Germline CDR1 is SGHNT and CDR2 is YYREEE (reference sequence). The CDR3 has 14 amino acids. DNA for the CDR3: TGTGCCAGCAGTTCAAAAGGGGGCAATGAAAAACTGTTTTTT. This encodes CASSSKGGNEKLFF.

This chain joins TRBV20-1 and TRBJ1-3, with 9 nucleotides matching TRBD1. V lost 3 bases to trimming and J lost 3 bases; unmatched junction nucleotides: 12. The CDR3 spans 17 residues. The V gene's germline CDR1 is DFQATT and CDR2 SNEGSKA (reference sequence). CDR3 coding DNA: TGCAGTGCTAGTCCTCGCGGGACAGGGCCCAATGGAAACACCATATATTTT. Encoded protein: CSASPRGTGPNGNTIYF.

J is TRBJ1-2 and V is TRBV7-2; 11 bases align to TRBD1. Germline V gene lookup returns CDR1 SGHTA and CDR2 FQGNSA. With 2 bases clipped from V and 3 bases from J, the junction kept 11 bases outside the gene matches. The CDR3 is made up of 18 amino acids. Written as DNA, the CDR3 is TGTGCCAGCAGCTTAACCGGGACAGGGGGTTTCGAAGACTATGGCTACACCTTC. Residues: CASSLTGTGGFEDYGYTF.

The rearrangement uses TRBV27 and TRBJ1-5; D unresolved. The V end was cut by 5 bases, the J end by 2 bases, with 13 bases between. CDR3 length: 15 amino acids. Germline V gene data show CDR1 as MNHEY and CDR2 as SMNVEV (reference sequence). The CDR3 region is CASSPRAGGNQPQHF. For the CDR3, the DNA is TGTGCCAGCAGTCCTCGGGCGGGAGGCAATCAGCCCCAGCATTTT.

The gene calls are TRBV3-1 (or the pseudogene TRBV3-2) and TRBJ2-1; 12 nucleotides agree with TRBD2. Unmatched junction bases numbered 7, after V lost 6 bases and J lost 7 bases. This CDR3 has 15 amino acids. In germline, CDR1 is LGHDT, CDR2 YNNKEL (reference sequence). The CDR3 loop is CASSQTSGGPNEQFF. The CDR3 bases are TGTGCCAGCAGTCAGACTAGCGGGGGCCCTAATGAGCAGTTCTTC.

The V call is TRBV21-1, the J call TRBJ2-2; the table gives TRBD2 as D, unverified against the DNA. TRBV21-1 is a pseudogene segment. The CDR3 covers 17 residues. This chain's CDR3 is CASSKGEGITITGELFF. CDR3 DNA: TGTGCCAGCAGCAAGGGGGAGGGGATAACAATCACCGGGGAGCTGTTTTTT.

The chain employs TRBV2 and TRBJ2-5; TRBD1 might be the D (6 bases). V was trimmed by 5 bases and J by 5 bases, leaving 15 bases between them. Germline V gene data show CDR1 as SNHLY and CDR2 as FYNNEI. This CDR3 contains 14 residues. CDR3 residues: CASSKTGFGETQYF. The CDR3 DNA sequence: TGTGCCAGCAGTAAAACAGGGTTTGGGGAGACCCAGTACTTC.

This clone was observed a single time. The chain joins TRBV6-5 to TRBJ1-2; TRBD1 is a possible D gene (6 bases). The length of the CDR3 is 15 residues. Germline V CDR1 and CDR2: MNHEY, SVGAGI. V lost 5 bases, J lost 7 bases, and 20 bases lay in between. The CDR3 protein is CASSPRDTSVGGYTF. The CDR3 bases are TGTGCCAGCAGTCCTCGGGACACTTCCGTGGGTGGCTACACCTTC.

The chain recombines TRBV6-2 or TRBV6-3 with TRBJ2-5, with 9 bases matching TRBD1. Germline CDR1 and CDR2: MNHEY and SVGEGT. V trimming: 5 bases; J trimming: 5 bases; junction bases outside the gene matches: 3. The CDR3 spans 13 residues. The CDR3 region has the DNA TGTGCCAGCAGTCTCGGGACAGGGGAGACCCAGTACTTC. Translation: CASSLGTGETQYF.

This clone was seen a single time. CDR3 sequence reads: CASSFRGRDEKLFF. The CDR3 coding sequence is TGCGCCAGCAGCTTCAGGGGGCGGGATGAAAAACTGTTTTTT. This chain links TRBV5-1 with TRBJ1-4; 8 bases align to TRBD1. Germline CDR1 and CDR2: SGHRS and YFSETQ. The CDR3 is made up of 14 amino acids. The V gene end was trimmed by 2 bases and the J gene end by 6 bases; junction bases not matched to a gene: 3.

V gene TRBV19 combines with J gene TRBJ2-3; a weak D match, TRBD1 (5 bases). CDR1 LNHDA and CDR2 SQIVND come from the germline V gene (reference sequence). V lost 4 bases to trimming and J lost 2 bases, with 7 bases between them. The CDR3 is 13 amino acids. CDR3 protein: CASSTGHTDTQYF. The CDR3 nucleotides are TGTGCCAGTAGTACAGGGCACACAGATACGCAGTATTTT.

The chain has TRBV21-1 and TRBJ2-2; no DNA check was done on the table's D call, TRBD1. TRBV21-1 is tagged as a pseudogene. The CDR3 has 20 residues. CDR3 nucleotides: TGTGTAGTGCCGGGACAGGGGCATAGAGCGGGTTCGATTATTACCGGGGAGCTGTTTTTT. Amino acid sequence: CVVPGQGHRAGSIITGELFF.

A few counts support this clone. This chain joins TRBV18 and TRBJ1-1; possibly TRBD1 for D (6 bases). Germline V lookup: CDR1 KGHSH, CDR2 LQKENI. Trimming took off 3 bases at V and 4 bases at J, with 9 bases between the two ends. The CDR3 has 13 amino acids. The CDR3 region is CASSPGGLTEAFF. In DNA form, the CDR3 reads TGTGCCAGCTCACCGGGGGGGCTCACTGAAGCTTTCTTT.

About this clone: One end of the junction does not line up with germline, which may come from a read error. The chain joins TRBV12-3 or TRBV12-4 to TRBJ1-1; a possible D gene is TRBD1 (5 bases). This CDR3 spans 12 amino acids. The CDR3 nucleotides read TGTGCCAGCAGTCCCACCGACATCGGGGGGGATTTT. It is translated as CASSPTDIGGDF.

The genes are TRBV7-9 and TRBJ2-6, with 8 bases matching TRBD1. This CDR3 has 20 amino acids. Per germline, CDR1 SEHNR and CDR2 FQNEAQ (reference sequence). With V trimmed by 5 bases and J by 4 bases, 19 bases remained unmatched. The CDR3 sequence is CASSRDRSGGRLKGANVLTF. The DNA for the CDR3 is TGTGCCAGCAGCCGGGATCGGTCAGGGGGCCGACTCAAGGGGGCCAACGTCCTGACTTTC.

The CDR3: CASVSGSYNEQFF. In DNA form, the CDR3 reads TGTGCCAGCGTTAGCGGGTCCTACAATGAGCAGTTCTTC. V usage is TRBV6-1 and J usage is TRBJ2-1; TRBD2 agrees at 7 bases. Germline CDR1 reads MNHNS; CDR2 reads SASEGT. CDR3 length equals 13 residues. V shed 8 bases and J 1 base; nucleotides not matched to a gene: 2.

This clone came up once. The identical CDR3 is also encoded by other nucleotide sequences in the sample. The chain links TRBV6-5 to TRBJ1-1; maybe TRBD1 (5 bases). The germline V gene has CDR1 MNHEY and CDR2 SVGAGI. The CDR3 is made up of 13 amino acids. Trimming pared 2 bases from V and 1 base from J, leaving 5 bases between. The CDR3 here is CASSYRGNTEAFF. The CDR3 DNA reads TGTGCCAGCAGTTACAGGGGGAACACTGAAGCTTTCTTT.

This rearrangement joins TRBV5-1 to TRBJ2-1; the match to TRBD2 covers 7 bases. With V trimmed by 2 bases and J by 5 bases, 4 bases remained unmatched. The CDR3 length is 14 residues. Germline-derived CDR1 and CDR2 are SGHRS and YFSETQ. CDR3 region: CASSFGGRDNEQFF. CDR3 DNA: TGCGCCAGCAGCTTCGGAGGGAGGGACAATGAGCAGTTCTTC.

This sequence joins TRBV19 and TRBJ2-7; possibly TRBD2 for D (5 bases). The germline CDR1 and CDR2 sequences are LNHDA and SQIVND (reference sequence). The CDR3 runs to 14 residues. Trimming cost V 8 bases and J 6 bases, with 20 bases left between them. Written as DNA, the CDR3 is TGTGCCAGTTCCCCTGGACGGCGGGCAGGCGAGCAGTACTTC. Its translation: CASSPGRRAGEQYF.

The chain employs TRBV18 and TRBJ1-2, with D tentatively TRBD1 (6 bases). Deletions cut 5 bases from V and 3 bases from J, with 10 bases between. The CDR3 runs to 13 residues. CDR1 is KGHSH, CDR2 LQKENI, per germline. CDR3 region: CASSGDTHYGYTF. For the CDR3, the DNA is TGTGCCAGCTCAGGGGACACCCACTATGGCTACACCTTC.